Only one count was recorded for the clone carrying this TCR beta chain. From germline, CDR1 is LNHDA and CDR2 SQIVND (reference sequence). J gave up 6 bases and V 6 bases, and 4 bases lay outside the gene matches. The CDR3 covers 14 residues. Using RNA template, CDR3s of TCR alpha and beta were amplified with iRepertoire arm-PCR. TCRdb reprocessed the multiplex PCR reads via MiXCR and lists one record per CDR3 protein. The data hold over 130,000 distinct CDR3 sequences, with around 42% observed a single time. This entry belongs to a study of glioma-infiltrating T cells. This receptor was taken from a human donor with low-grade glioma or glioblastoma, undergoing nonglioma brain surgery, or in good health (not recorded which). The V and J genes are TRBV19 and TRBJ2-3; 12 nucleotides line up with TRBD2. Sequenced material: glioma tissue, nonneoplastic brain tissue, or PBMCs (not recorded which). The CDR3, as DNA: TGTGCCAGTAGAGCTAGCGGGAGGGCGGATACGCAGTATTTT. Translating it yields CASRASGRADTQYF.